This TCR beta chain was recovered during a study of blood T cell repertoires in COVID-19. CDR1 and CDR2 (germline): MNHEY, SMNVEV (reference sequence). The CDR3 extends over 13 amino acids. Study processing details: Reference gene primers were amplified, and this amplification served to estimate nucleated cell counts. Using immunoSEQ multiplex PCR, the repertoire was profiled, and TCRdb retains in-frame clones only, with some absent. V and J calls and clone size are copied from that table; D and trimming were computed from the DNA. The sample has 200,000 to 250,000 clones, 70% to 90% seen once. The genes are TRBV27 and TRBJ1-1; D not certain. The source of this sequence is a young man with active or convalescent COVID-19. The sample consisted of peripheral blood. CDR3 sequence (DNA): TGTACTCCGCCGGGAACTGGGTTCCCTGAAGCTTTCTTT. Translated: CTPPGTGFPEAFF.